This T cell receptor beta chain came from a study of CD8 T cells in Susac syndrome. Study-level background: At blood draw, Susac syndrome patients were therapy-naive, on corticosteroids, or on intravenous immunoglobulin alone.

When the RNA was reverse transcribed, random hexamers were used with an input of about 0.45 to 1 ug. MiXCR was run by TCRdb on the immunoSEQ multiplex PCR reads, yielding one entry per CDR3 protein. Seen here are around 80,000 distinct CDR3 sequences, roughly 95% observed once, and the top ten hold roughly 0.5%. This CDR3 is built from 11 residues. V was shortened by 6 bases and J by 6 bases, with 9 bases between the two germline ends. CDR1 is MGHDK, CDR2 SYGVNS, per germline. The V call is TRBV25-1, the J call TRBJ2-7, with a possible D match to TRBD1 (6 bases). The source of this sequence is a human donor with Susac syndrome. Input material: CD8+ T cells from PBMCs. The CDR3, as DNA: TGTGCCAGCAGGATAGGGGGCGAGCAGTACTTC. This codes for CASRIGGEQYF.